This TCR beta chain was observed in a study of OX40 agonist ivuxolimab in advanced cancers. This clone appeared once. Antigen unknown. Overall study results and limits: Doses of 0.1 to 3.0 mg/kg were accompanied by clonal expansion of CD4+ and CD8+ blood T cells by week 6.

The V end lost 6 bases, the J end lost 4 bases, and 12 bases lay between the germline ends. CDR1 MNHEY and CDR2 SMNVEV come from the germline V gene (reference sequence). The CDR3 runs 13 residues. Repertoires were generated with immunoSEQ multiplex PCR, while TCRdb's copy carries only in-frame clones and drops some. The table has some 70,000 clones, 80% to 90% seen once. This chain joins TRBV27 and TRBJ1-1; a weak D match, TRBD1 (6 bases). The sequencing used CD4+ or CD8+ T cells sorted from blood, collected in a trial of the OX40 agonist ivuxolimab. The receptor's source is an adult with an advanced solid tumor such as melanoma, head and neck, liver or kidney cancer. The CDR3 spells CASRGTMGTEAFF. CDR3 bases: TGTGCCAGCAGGGGGACAATGGGCACTGAAGCTTTCTTT.